One and the same sample provided the 11 T cell receptor beta chains below, sequenced in a study of beta chain features in type 1 diabetes. Study results and caveats: TCRB CDR3 length was moderately but significantly reduced in all four CD4+ subsets of Type 1 diabetes patients.

Antigens of these TCRs are unknown. What was sequenced were expressed TCRB transcripts, since all of the isolated RNA had been reverse transcribed. The data were produced by immunoSEQ multiplex PCR, yet TCRdb's version contains in-frame clones alone and is incomplete. The repertoire holds tens of thousands of clones, with roughly 49% as singletons. The specimen was central memory CD4+ T cells from blood. The receptors were sampled from a man younger than 40 with type 1 diabetes.

V is TRBV5-6 and J is TRBJ1-6; 7 bases match TRBD1. With V trimmed by 6 bases and J by 7 bases, 7 bases remained unmatched. CDR3 length equals 14 residues. The germline V gene has CDR1 SGHDT and CDR2 YYEEEE. Here the CDR3 DNA reads TGTGCCAGCACCCTAACAGGGGACAATTCACCCCTCCACTTT. The encoded protein is CASTLTGDNSPLHF.

V and J are TRBV5-6 and TRBJ1-2; 12 nucleotides line up with TRBD1. Germline CDR1 SGHDT, CDR2 YYEEEE. V gave up 4 bases and J gave up 4 bases; unmatched junction bases: 5. This CDR3 contains 15 residues. Here the CDR3 reads CASSRGQGAVYGYTF. In DNA form, the CDR3 reads TGTGCCAGCAGCCGGGGACAGGGGGCGGTCTATGGCTACACCTTC.

V and J are TRBV5-1 and TRBJ2-3, with TRBD2 matching over 13 bases. Germline-derived CDR1 and CDR2 are SGHRS and YFSETQ. This CDR3 comprises 19 residues. J gave up 2 bases and V 3 bases, and 12 bases lay outside the gene matches. The CDR3 here is CASSYLPGGLAGSTDTQYF. DNA for the CDR3: TGCGCCAGCAGCTATTTGCCAGGGGGACTAGCGGGATCCACAGATACGCAGTATTTT. The whole variable domain, filled in from reference TRBV5-1 and TRBJ2-3, reads KAGVTQTPRYLIKTRGQQVTLSCSPISGHRSVSWYQQTPGQGLQFLFEYFSETQRNKGNFPGRFSGRQFSNSRSEMNVSTLELGDSALYLCASSYLPGGLAGSTDTQYFGPGTRLTVL.

This clone was counted a few times. The chain has TRBV7-9 and TRBJ2-4, with D unresolved. Germline loops: CDR1 SEHNR, CDR2 FQNEAQ (reference sequence). CDR3 length equals 15 residues. Trimming left V 0 bases short and J 0 bases short, with 6 bases between. The DNA for the CDR3 is TGTGCCAGCAGCTTAGCGGCAGTAGCCAAAAACATTCAGTACTTC. Translated, it gives CASSLAAVAKNIQYF.

The rearrangement joins TRBV5-1 to TRBJ2-7; 7 positions agree with TRBD1. The V and J ends lost 7 bases and 2 bases, in that order; junction bases with no gene match: 9. There are 14 residues in the CDR3. Germline lookup yields CDR1 SGHRS and CDR2 YFSETQ. CDR3 loop: CASQPGQLPYEQYF. The CDR3 nucleotides read TGCGCCAGCCAACCGGGACAGCTACCCTACGAGCAGTACTTC.

This clone was found a few times. This rearrangement joins TRBV25-1 to TRBJ1-6; D is possibly TRBD1 (5 bases). V was trimmed by 4 bases and J by 7 bases, leaving 23 bases between them. The length of the CDR3 is 18 residues. Germline V gene lookup returns CDR1 MGHDK and CDR2 SYGVNS. CDR3 sequence: CASSASPSQGSVNSPLHF. The DNA for the CDR3 is TGTGCCAGCAGTGCTTCACCATCGCAGGGCTCGGTAAATTCACCCCTCCACTTT.

V is TRBV4-2 and J is TRBJ1-1; D is perhaps TRBD1 (5 bases). CDR1 is LGHNA, CDR2 YNFKEQ, per germline. CDR3 size: 14 residues. V was pared by 0 bases and J by 4 bases, with 9 bases between. The CDR3 region is CASSQERGGTEAFF. CDR3 DNA sequence: TGTGCCAGCAGCCAAGAAAGGGGAGGCACTGAAGCTTTCTTT.

The rearrangement joins TRBV9 to TRBJ2-7, with TRBD2 matching over 12 bases. This CDR3 comprises 16 residues. CDR1 and CDR2 from the germline V gene are SGDLS and YYNGEE. V was pared by 0 bases and J by 1 base, with 2 bases of the junction left unmatched. CDR3 sequence (DNA): TGTGCCAGCAGCGTAGGTGGACTAGCGGGATCCTACGAGCAGTACTTC. This encodes CASSVGGLAGSYEQYF.

This clone was found a few times. The V and J genes are TRBV15 and TRBJ1-5; TRBD1 matches 9 bases. The CDR3 length is 20 residues. Germline lookup yields CDR1 LNHNV and CDR2 YYDKDF (reference sequence). With 3 bases clipped from V and 0 bases from J, the junction kept 15 bases outside the gene matches. The CDR3 coding sequence is TGTGCCACCAGCAGGACGACAGGGGGACTTTTCGCCTATAGCAATCAGCCCCAGCATTTT. The encoded protein is CATSRTTGGLFAYSNQPQHF.

The J gene is TRBJ2-5, the V gene TRBV18; 9 bases line up with TRBD1. The CDR3 covers 16 residues. V dropped 6 bases and J dropped 3; count of bases not matched to a gene: 11. The germline CDR1 and CDR2 sequences are KGHSH and LQKENI. The CDR3 region is CASSPKTGTGKETQYF. The DNA of the CDR3 is TGTGCCAGCTCGCCTAAGACCGGGACAGGGAAAGAGACCCAGTACTTC.

The CDR3 region has the DNA TGTGCCAGCAGCTTAGTAGGGGGCGAAAAACTGTTTTTT. It translates to CASSLVGGEKLFF. The gene calls are TRBV7-6 and TRBJ1-4; TRBD1 matches 7 bases. There are 13 residues in the CDR3. The V and J ends lost 1 base and 8 bases, in that order; junction bases with no gene match: 1. Germline loops: CDR1 SGHVS, CDR2 FNYEAQ.